The present TCR beta chain was sequenced within a study of post-analysis software for immune sequencing data. Study-wide results and limits: By F measure, strong co-clustering occurred among samples prepared in the same batch.

This clonotype showed up just a few times. Its antigen is undetermined. cDNA libraries of TCR beta carried unique molecular identifiers. It was from about 0.98 to 11 million T cells that some 500,000 cDNA molecules came. TCRdb reprocessed the PCR reads with MiXCR, giving one entry per CDR3 protein. Of fewer than 600,000 distinct CDR3 sequences listed, around 40% are singletons. The receptor comes from a girl aged 10-17 years with multiple sclerosis. Sequencing used blood.

In DNA, the CDR3 is TGCAGTGCTAGAGATCAATCTACTCTACGGGACCGATACTACGAGCAGTACTTC. As protein: CSARDQSTLRDRYYEQYF. The chain uses TRBV20-1 and TRBJ2-7; TRBD1 or TRBD2 may be the D gene (5 bases each). Germline V gene data show CDR1 as DFQATT and CDR2 as SNEGSKA (reference sequence). The CDR3 has 18 amino acids. Trimming pared 0 bases from V and 3 bases from J, leaving 24 bases between.